This T cell receptor (beta chain) was captured in a study of cytomegalovirus exposure and HLA in healthy donors. Study-wide findings and caveats: Rarity held for most TCR sequences, but there were some public TCRs that occurred in many donors. Versus the approximately 720-donor mean, an Asian-associated ancestry cluster reportedly showed fewer N-insertions in a later analysis.

About this clone itself: What it binds is unknown.

PCR amplification relied on 60 Vbeta primers (plus 13 Jbeta primers). Sequencing used immunoSEQ multiplex PCR; TCRdb keeps in-frame clones, though not all of them. The sample includes approximately 88,000 clones, around 84% of them seen just once. Sequences were obtained from PBMCs. The receptor was isolated from a man aged 18-30 years in good health and CMV-seronegative.

CDR3 coding DNA: TGTGCCACCAGCAGACAATGGACAGGGGGTGAGGAGACCCAGTACTTC. The encoded protein is CATSRQWTGGEETQYF. The chain joins TRBV15 to TRBJ2-5; 10 bases map to TRBD1. V gave up 2 bases and J gave up 5 bases; unmatched junction bases: 8. Germline CDR1 is LNHNV and CDR2 is YYDKDF (reference sequence). The CDR3 consists of 16 residues.